Below are 11 T cell receptor beta chains sequenced from a single sample in a study of radiotherapy plus CTLA-4 blockade in lung cancer. Generated by immunoSEQ multiplex PCR, the TCRdb table keeps only in-frame clones and is missing some. The sample carries tens of thousands of clones, around 84% recorded once. The sequencing here drew on peripheral blood, taken from a patient treated with radiotherapy plus ipilimumab. All receptors derive from a human donor with non-small cell lung cancer that progressed on radiotherapy plus ipilimumab.

This clone was seen a handful of times. As DNA, the CDR3 is TGTGCCAGCAGTGATTACTCCTACGAGCAGTACTTC. It is translated as CASSDYSYEQYF. This rearrangement joins TRBV25-1 to TRBJ2-7; D is unresolved. With 3 bases removed from V and 0 bases from J, the gap between germline ends came to 3 bases. The CDR3 is 12 amino acids. Germline lookup yields CDR1 MGHDK and CDR2 SYGVNS.

The V call is TRBV6-1, the J call TRBJ1-4, with D possibly TRBD1 on 5 matching bases. The ends were cut back, 4 bases at V and 5 bases at J, with 5 bases in the middle. This CDR3 is built from 12 residues. CDR1 and CDR2 (germline): MNHNS, SASEGT. The CDR3 sequence: CASSGDNEKLFF. CDR3 bases: TGTGCCAGCAGTGGGGACAATGAAAAACTGTTTTTT.

The rearrangement uses TRBV4-1 and TRBJ2-7; D gene unclear. CDR3 length: 13 residues. V shed 3 bases and J shed 3 bases, with 9 bases lying between them. The germline V gene has CDR1 MGHRA and CDR2 YSYEKL. The CDR3 is CASSHGVSYEQYF. The DNA of the CDR3 is TGCGCCAGCAGCCACGGAGTTAGCTACGAGCAGTACTTC.

J is TRBJ1-2 and V is TRBV5-5; the match to TRBD1 covers 11 bases. CDR1 is SGHKS, CDR2 YYEKEE, per germline (reference sequence). The junction had 6 bases not matched to a gene; V was cut back by 4 bases and J by 7 bases. The CDR3 has 14 amino acids. CDR3 region: CASSPGQGALGYTF. The CDR3 DNA reads as TGTGCCAGCAGCCCAGGACAGGGGGCGCTTGGCTACACCTTC.

The V gene is TRBV27, the J gene TRBJ2-3, with D perhaps given as TRBD1 or TRBD2 (7 bases each). This CDR3 is 15 amino acids long. V lost 5 bases, J lost 5 bases, and 17 bases lay in between. Germline V gives CDR1 MNHEY, CDR2 SMNVEV (reference sequence). The DNA for the CDR3 is TGTGCCAGCAGTACGTCCAGGGGGGGAGGAGATACGCAGTATTTT. As protein: CASSTSRGGGDTQYF.

The rearrangement uses TRBV6-1 and TRBJ2-7; D gene uncertain. Germline loops: CDR1 MNHNS, CDR2 SASEGT. With 1 base removed from V and 0 bases from J, the gap between germline ends came to 13 bases. CDR3 length: 16 amino acids. This CDR3 reads CASSEDGRISSYEQYV. CDR3 nucleotides: TGTGCCAGCAGTGAAGACGGACGGATAAGCTCCTACGAGCAGTACGTC.

The rearrangement links TRBV5-8 to TRBJ1-5; no definite D call. Trimming left V 4 bases short and J 7 bases short, with 9 bases between. The CDR3 consists of 12 residues. Germline V gives CDR1 SGHTS, CDR2 YDEGEE. CDR3 sequence reads: CASSRIGQPQHF. Here the CDR3 DNA reads TGTGCCAGCAGCCGAATCGGCCAGCCCCAGCATTTT.

The CDR3 here is CAISGTRDSTYNEQFF. The CDR3 nucleotides are TGTGCCATCAGTGGGACCAGGGACAGCACCTACAATGAGCAGTTCTTC. The chain is built from TRBV10-3 and TRBJ2-1, with 7 bases matching TRBD1. The ends lost 4 bases at V and 2 bases at J; junction bases unmatched: 8. The CDR3 loop spans 16 amino acids. Germline CDR1 is ENHRY and CDR2 is SYGVKD.

The chain joins TRBV5-1 to TRBJ2-3, with D possibly matching TRBD1 (6 bases). Germline V gene sequence: CDR1 SGHRS, CDR2 YFSETQ. The CDR3 consists of 15 residues. Trimming shortened V by 2 bases and J by 3 bases, and 13 bases separated the two germline ends. This CDR3 is CASSFPDRSTDTQYF. As DNA, the CDR3 is TGCGCCAGCAGCTTTCCTGACAGGAGTACAGATACGCAGTATTTT.

Points on this clone: Within the sample, other DNA sequences also encode this same CDR3. V gene TRBV6-6 combines with J gene TRBJ2-5; TRBD1 matches 9 bases. Germline V CDR1 and CDR2: MNHNY, SVGAGI (reference sequence). The V and J ends lost 8 bases and 7 bases, in that order; junction bases with no gene match: 8. The CDR3 sequence is 13 residues long. The CDR3 here is CASQETGGGTQYF. The CDR3 DNA reads as TGTGCCAGCCAGGAGACAGGGGGTGGGACCCAGTACTTC.

This chain connects TRBV7-8 to TRBJ2-7; D is ambiguous. The CDR3 is 12 residues long. Deletions cut 5 bases from V and 3 bases from J, with 8 bases between. Germline V lookup: CDR1 SGHVS, CDR2 FQNEAQ. The CDR3 sequence is CASSIIGYEQYF. The CDR3 nucleotides read TGTGCCAGCAGCATAATTGGCTACGAGCAGTACTTC.